These T cell receptor beta chains were read from a single sample in a study of blood T cells in healthy people across ages. TCRdb re-derived calls from the 5' RACE reads in MiXCR, one entry per CDR3 protein. The data show hundreds of thousands of distinct CDR3 sequences, roughly 58% seen once. The specimen sequenced was blood. These receptor sequences come from a man aged 55 to 70 in good health. Both conserved end residues are part of each CDR3. Each record gives: clone size, J gene, D gene, V gene, CDR3 DNA, CDR3 protein. D genes are given only for firm matches. A row's size may be missing; if present it is once, few, many or a size class.

- | TRBJ2-3 | TRBD2 | TRBV5-6 | TGTGCCAGCAGCCTGCGAGCGGGGGGCATCGATACGCAGTATTTT | CASSLRAGGIDTQYF
few | TRBJ2-5 | - | TRBV24-1 | TGTGCCACCAGTGATTTTCTGGGGGACCAAGAGACCCAGTACTTC | CATSDFLGDQETQYF
- | TRBJ1-2 | - | TRBV6-1 | TGTGCCAGCAGTGAAGTCGAGGGGCACTATGGCTACACCTTC | CASSEVEGHYGYTF
- | TRBJ2-5 | - | TRBV9 | TGTGCCAGCACCCGGGGACTCGGGTACCAAGAGACCCAGTACTTC | CASTRGLGYQETQYF
- | TRBJ1-2 | TRBD1 | TRBV9 | TGTGCCAGCAGCGTAGGGGACAGGGATGGAAACTATGGCTACACCTTC | CASSVGDRDGNYGYTF
- | TRBJ2-6 | TRBD1 | TRBV6-1 | TGTGCCAGCATTCTGAGGCCGGGACAGTGGGGCTCTGGGGCCAACGTCCTGACTTTC | CASILRPGQWGSGANVLTF
few | TRBJ2-7 | - | TRBV7-9 | TGTGCCAGCAGCCCCCCCCCAGGCTACGAGCAGTACTTC | CASSPPPGYEQYF
- | TRBJ2-3 | - | TRBV18 | TGTGCCAGCTCCCCTTCTGGATTTCATAGCACAGATACGCAGTATTTT | CASSPSGFHSTDTQYF
- | TRBJ2-1 | TRBD1 | TRBV20-1 | TGCAGTGCTAGGAGGGGGACAGGCTCATACAATGAGCAGTTCTTC | CSARRGTGSYNEQFF
few | TRBJ2-3 | TRBD2 | TRBV2 | TGTGCCAGCAGGTCCACTAGCGCAGATACGCAGTATTTT | CASRSTSADTQYF
- | TRBJ1-1 | - | TRBV6-1 | TGTGCCAGCGATAACAGTCAACCGAACACTGAAGCTTTCTTT | CASDNSQPNTEAFF
- | TRBJ1-2 | - | TRBV27 | TGTGCCAGCAGTTCTTCCCCCGAGGTCTATGGCTACACCTTC | CASSSSPEVYGYTF
- | TRBJ2-5 | TRBD2 | TRBV29-1 | TGCAGCGAGGAGCGGGGAGAGACCCAGTACTTC | CSEERGETQYF
few | TRBJ2-1 | TRBD1 | TRBV7-2 | TGTGCCAGCAGCCACCGGGACAGGGACCACAATGAGCAGTTCTTC | CASSHRDRDHNEQFF
- | TRBJ1-2 | - | TRBV12-3/TRBV12-4 | TGTGCCAGCAGTACACGGGAGAACGGCTACACCTTC | CASSTRENGYTF
- | TRBJ2-7 | - | TRBV9 | TGTGCCAGCAGCTCACGATCTCAGGGATACGAGCAGTACTTC | CASSSRSQGYEQYF
- | TRBJ1-5 | - | TRBV15 | TGTGCCACCAGCAGAACAGGCCGGAGCAATCAGCCCCAGCATTTT | CATSRTGRSNQPQHF
- | TRBJ2-2 | TRBD1 | TRBV20-1 | TGCAGTGCCCCGGACAGGGTCACCGGGGAGCTGTTTTTT | CSAPDRVTGELFF
- | TRBJ2-3 | TRBD2 | TRBV4-2 | TGTGCCAGCAGAATACTAGCGGGGGACACAGATACGCAGTATTTT | CASRILAGDTDTQYF
- | TRBJ2-3 | TRBD2 | TRBV10-3 | TGTGCCATCAGTCTAGCGGGGGGCGGCACAGATACGCAGTATTTT | CAISLAGGGTDTQYF
- | TRBJ2-5 | - | TRBV5-1 | TGCGCCAGCAGCATCTCAGGGACCCAAGAGACCCAGTACTTC | CASSISGTQETQYF
few | TRBJ2-5 | - | TRBV20-1 | TGCAGTGCTAGTACTTTGGAGACCCAGTACTTC | CSASTLETQYF
- | TRBJ1-2 | - | TRBV20-1 | TGCAGTGCTAGAGATGGTCGGCCCCCCCGAAATAACTATGGCTACACCTTC | CSARDGRPPRNNYGYTF
- | TRBJ2-4 | TRBD2 | TRBV15 | TGTGCCACCAGCAGAGATACTGGACTAGCGGGCGGAGGGCAGTACTTC | CATSRDTGLAGGGQYF
- | TRBJ1-2 | TRBD1 | TRBV6-1 | TGTGCCAGCTGGGACAGGGCTAACTATGGCTACACCTTC | CASWDRANYGYTF
few | TRBJ2-5 | - | TRBV18 | TGTGCCAGCTCACCAGGAGGGGGCCTAGCCGAGACCCAGTACTTC | CASSPGGGLAETQYF
- | TRBJ2-1 | TRBD2 | TRBV9 | TGTGCCAGCAGCGCCGGACTAGCGGCGCCAACGAACGATGAGCAGTTCTTC | CASSAGLAAPTNDEQFF
- | TRBJ2-2 | - | TRBV24-1 | TGTGCCACCAGTGACCCGGGACAGAACACCGGGGAGCTGTTTTTT | CATSDPGQNTGELFF
few | TRBJ2-5 | TRBD1 | TRBV29-1 | TGCAGCGTTGAAGGAGGGGGCAGTCAAGAGACCCAGTACTTC | CSVEGGGSQETQYF
- | TRBJ2-7 | TRBD1 | TRBV18 | TGTGCCAGCTCACCAAGACAGGGGGCGTTCTACGAGCAGTACTTC | CASSPRQGAFYEQYF
- | TRBJ1-4 | - | TRBV5-1 | TGCGCCAGCAGCCCCAGAACAGCAACAACTAATGAAAAACTGTTTTTT | CASSPRTATTNEKLFF
once | TRBJ1-4 | TRBD1 | TRBV12-3/TRBV12-4 | TGTGCCAGCAGCCCACCCCTTAGACAGGGTGGGTCAACTAATGAAAAACTGTTTTTT | CASSPPLRQGGSTNEKLFF
- | TRBJ2-3 | - | TRBV10-3 | TGTGCCATCAGTGCCCAGGACGGGCAATCAGATACGCAGTATTTT | CAISAQDGQSDTQYF
few | TRBJ2-7 | TRBD1 | TRBV12-3/TRBV12-4 | TGTGCCAGCAGTTTCGGGACAGCGAGCTACGAGCAGTACTTC | CASSFGTASYEQYF
once | TRBJ2-3 | TRBD1 | TRBV29-1 | TGCAGCGCCGAGACAGGGGGGGTCGGAGATACGCAGTATTTT | CSAETGGVGDTQYF
- | TRBJ1-4 | - | TRBV2 | TGTGCCAGCGCCTTCCTAGGGGGTCGGTTTAGTGAAAAACTGTTTTTT | CASAFLGGRFSEKLFF
- | TRBJ2-3 | TRBD2 | TRBV12-5 | TGTGCTAGTGGTTTGGTACTGGGGACTAGCGGGGGGCCCTCCAGCACAGATACGCAGTATTTT | CASGLVLGTSGGPSSTDTQYF
- | TRBJ2-1 | TRBD2 | TRBV5-1 | TGCGCCAGCAGCTTGGGCAGCGGGGGGGCGGGAGATGAGCAGTTCTTC | CASSLGSGGAGDEQFF
- | TRBJ1-5 | TRBD1 | TRBV28 | TGTGCCAGCAGTCCACAGGGGGCACGACAGCCCCAGCATTTT | CASSPQGARQPQHF
few | TRBJ2-7 | TRBD2 | TRBV5-1 | TGCGCCAGCAGATACGGGACTAGCGGTTCCTACGAGCAGTACTTC | CASRYGTSGSYEQYF
- | TRBJ2-7 | - | TRBV20-1 | TGCAGTGCTAGGCCCGCGGGCACGGTCCCCTACGAGCAGTACTTC | CSARPAGTVPYEQYF
- | TRBJ2-6 | - | TRBV5-1 | TGCGCCAGCAGCTTGGCCTTCGGGGCCAACGTCCTGACTTTC | CASSLAFGANVLTF
- | TRBJ1-4 | - | TRBV3-1 | TGTGCCAGCAGCCGAACCGGGGACGATGAAAAACTGTTTTTT | CASSRTGDDEKLFF
few | TRBJ2-7 | - | TRBV20-1 | TGCAGTGCAATGGACAGTTACGAGCAGTACTTC | CSAMDSYEQYF
few | TRBJ2-1 | - | TRBV28 | TGTGCCAGCTCCGGTTGGGGCCAGGGCAATGAGCAGTTCTTC | CASSGWGQGNEQFF
many | TRBJ2-7 | - | TRBV20-1 | TGCAGTGCAACCGGACAGAAGTCCTACGAGCAGTACTTC | CSATGQKSYEQYF
- | TRBJ1-5 | - | TRBV12-3/TRBV12-4 | TGTGCCAGCAGTTTTGAGGGGGGGATCAATCAGCCCCAGCATTTT | CASSFEGGINQPQHF
once | TRBJ2-5 | - | TRBV7-8 | TGTGCCAGCAGCCTCACGGGGTCTGAGGTGGAGACCCAGTACTTC | CASSLTGSEVETQYF
- | TRBJ1-4 | - | TRBV2 | TGTGCCAGCAAAAGTTACCGGGACGGGGAAAAACTGTTTTTT | CASKSYRDGEKLFF
- | TRBJ2-1 | TRBD2 | TRBV5-1 | TGCGCCAGCAGCTTTTCCCTTAGCGGGGGCGCTTACAATGAGCAGTTCTTC | CASSFSLSGGAYNEQFF
- | TRBJ2-4 | - | TRBV4-2 | TGTGCCAGCAGCCAAGAGGCCGGGACACTAGCCAAAAACATTCAGTACTTC | CASSQEAGTLAKNIQYF
- | TRBJ1-1 | - | TRBV20-1 | TGCAGTGCTCCGAAGACAGCAGTGAACACTGAAGCTTTCTTT | CSAPKTAVNTEAFF
once | TRBJ1-4 | - | TRBV20-1 | TGCAGTGCTAGCCGGGACATTAATGAAAAACTGTTTTTT | CSASRDINEKLFF
- | TRBJ2-3 | TRBD1 | TRBV12-3/TRBV12-4 | TGTGCCAGCAATTCGGACAGGGGGTACACAGATACGCAGTATTTT | CASNSDRGYTDTQYF
- | TRBJ2-7 | - | TRBV10-3 | TGTGCCATCAGTGAGGGCAGCTCCTACGAGCAGTACTTC | CAISEGSSYEQYF
once | TRBJ1-6 | TRBD1 | TRBV12-3/TRBV12-4 | TGTGCCAGCAGTTTAGAGACAGGGGTGAATTCACCCCTCCACTTT | CASSLETGVNSPLHF
- | TRBJ2-3 | TRBD2 | TRBV29-1 | TGCAGCGTTGAAGTAGCGGGGGGGGGAACAGATACGCAGTATTTT | CSVEVAGGGTDTQYF